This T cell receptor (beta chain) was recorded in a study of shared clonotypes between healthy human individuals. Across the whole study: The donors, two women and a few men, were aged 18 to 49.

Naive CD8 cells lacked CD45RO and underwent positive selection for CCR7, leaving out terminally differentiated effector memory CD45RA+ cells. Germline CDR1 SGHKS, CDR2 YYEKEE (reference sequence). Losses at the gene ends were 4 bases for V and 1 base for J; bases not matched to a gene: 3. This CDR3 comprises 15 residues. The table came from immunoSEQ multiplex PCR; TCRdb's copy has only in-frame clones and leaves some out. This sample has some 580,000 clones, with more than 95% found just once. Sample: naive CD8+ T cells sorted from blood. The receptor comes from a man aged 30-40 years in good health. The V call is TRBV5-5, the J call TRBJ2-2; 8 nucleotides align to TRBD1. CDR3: CASSTTGGNTGELFF. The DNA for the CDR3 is TGTGCCAGCAGCACCACAGGGGGGAACACCGGGGAGCTGTTTTTT.